This paragraph covers one T cell receptor beta chain sequence. Only in-frame clones appear in the TCRdb table, and some are missing; sequencing was by immunoSEQ multiplex PCR. The sample has about 130,000 clones; about 90% are singletons. This specimen belongs to a study of control samples from healthy donors and cancer patients. Germline V gene data show CDR1 as SGHRS and CDR2 as YFSETQ. The CDR3 has 12 residues. V was clipped by 4 bases and J by 8 bases, with 10 bases between them. This sequence originates from a man aged 18-30 years in good health. The rearrangement joins TRBV5-1 to TRBJ2-1, with unresolved D. The source material was blood. CDR3 sequence: CASSQFADEQFF. CDR3 DNA sequence: TGCGCCAGCAGCCAATTCGCGGATGAGCAGTTCTTC.